Shown below are 19 T cell receptor beta chains from a single sample sequenced in a study of blood T cells in healthy people across ages. Sample-barcoded 5' priming and a J-beta primer mix drove a second PCR of about 7 to 12 cycles. TCRdb analysed the 5' RACE reads with MiXCR anew, one entry per CDR3 protein. The sample gives approximately 800,000 distinct CDR3 sequences, less than 60% of which show up once; 18% is in the top ten. The sequenced material came from blood. These receptors all come from a man at least 80 years old in good health.

The V call is TRBV28, the J call TRBJ2-5; TRBD1 matches 8 bases. This CDR3 contains 15 residues. Germline values: CDR1 MDHEN, CDR2 SYDVKM. Trimming took 5 bases from V and 11 from J; bases not matched to a gene: 16. The CDR3 sequence: CASSGSTGDHNEQYF. CDR3 nucleotides: TGTGCCAGCAGTGGTTCGACAGGGGATCACAATGAGCAGTACTTC.

For this clonotype: A much larger clone sits a single nucleotide away, making a read error possible. The rearrangement joins TRBV20-1 to TRBJ2-1; 11 nucleotides align to TRBD1. Germline CDR1 reads DFQATT; CDR2 reads SNEGSKA (reference sequence). The CDR3 loop spans 16 amino acids. CDR3 nucleotide sequence: TGCAGTGCTAGCCTCAGGACAGGGGGCGCCTACAATGAGCGGTTCTTC. Translated, it gives CSASLRTGGAYNERFF.

This chain connects TRBV7-9 to TRBJ2-1, with no clear D. Germline-derived CDR1 and CDR2 are SEHNR and FQNEAQ (reference sequence). The CDR3 contains 13 residues. Trimming pared 0 bases from V and 9 bases from J, leaving 9 bases between. CDR3 residues: CASSLAHDTEQFF. DNA for the CDR3: TGTGCCAGCAGCTTAGCGCACGACACTGAGCAGTTCTTC.

V usage is TRBV7-2 and J usage is TRBJ2-7; 10 bases map to TRBD1. Germline loops: CDR1 SGHTA, CDR2 FQGNSA. V shed 5 bases and J 4 bases; nucleotides not matched to a gene: 8. There are 15 residues in the CDR3. DNA of the CDR3: TGTGCCAGCAGCGGGGACAGGGGAAATAGGTACGAGCAGTACTTC. This translates into CASSGDRGNRYEQYF.

V and J are TRBV9 and TRBJ2-5; perhaps TRBD2 as D (5 bases). The CDR3 consists of 18 residues. V gave up 0 bases and J gave up 4 bases, with 22 bases separating them. Germline loops: CDR1 SGDLS, CDR2 YYNGEE. The DNA for the CDR3 is TGTGCCAGCAGCGTAGAAGGGAGTCCCTTACGGGCTGGAGAGACCCAGTACTTC. This encodes CASSVEGSPLRAGETQYF.

The J gene is TRBJ2-1, the V gene TRBV18; no clear D gene. Germline loops: CDR1 KGHSH, CDR2 LQKENI. V was cut by 0 bases and J by 4 bases, with 13 bases left in between. The CDR3 is made up of 16 amino acids. The CDR3 spells CASSPPGNLIYNEQFF. In nucleotides, the CDR3 is TGTGCCAGCTCACCACCAGGGAATCTTATATACAATGAGCAGTTCTTC.

The CDR3 spells CASSLAGFDQPQHF. DNA for the CDR3: TGTGCCAGCAGCTTAGCGGGCTTCGATCAGCCCCAGCATTTT. This chain connects TRBV7-6 to TRBJ1-5; D gene unclear. The germline V gene has CDR1 SGHVS and CDR2 FNYEAQ. V lost 0 bases to trimming and J lost 5 bases, with 8 bases between them. The CDR3 contains 14 residues.

Turning to this clonotype: Being one base from a much bigger clone, this may be a read error. This chain connects TRBV20-1 to TRBJ2-5; D may match TRBD1 or TRBD2 (5 bases each). This CDR3 is built from 13 residues. The V and J ends lost 6 bases and 7 bases respectively, with 18 bases between them. The germline gives CDR1 DFQATT, CDR2 SNEGSKA (reference sequence). The chain's CDR3 is CSATPGAEATQYF. DNA of the CDR3: TGCAGTGCCACTCCCGGGGCTGAAGCGACCCAGTACTTC.

In this sample, this clonotype turned up many times. The chain joins TRBV29-1 to TRBJ2-3; perhaps TRBD1 as D (6 bases). The germline gives CDR1 SQVTM, CDR2 ANQGSEA. CDR3 size: 13 residues. The V end was cut by 7 bases, the J end by 6 bases, with 17 bases between. The CDR3 DNA sequence: TGCAGCGCCCAGGGGCCCAGTCGGGATACGCAGTATTTT. This codes for CSAQGPSRDTQYF.

The genes are TRBV10-3 and TRBJ2-3; D uncertain. Germline values: CDR1 ENHRY, CDR2 SYGVKD. The V and J ends lost 7 bases and 0 bases respectively, with 11 bases between them. The CDR3 spans 14 residues. CDR3: CAIKGKISTDTQYF. CDR3 bases: TGTGCCATCAAGGGCAAGATTAGCACAGATACGCAGTATTTT.

This clonotype was seen a few times. This sequence joins TRBV10-3 and TRBJ2-3; no clear D gene. The V gene's germline CDR1 is ENHRY and CDR2 SYGVKD. V lost 8 bases and J lost 2, with 8 bases in between. This CDR3 is built from 12 residues. The CDR3 DNA follows: TGTGCCATCGGCACCTCCACAGATACGCAGTATTTT. This sequence encodes CAIGTSTDTQYF.

The chain employs TRBV27 and TRBJ1-5; 7 bases align to TRBD1. The germline V gene encodes CDR1 MNHEY and CDR2 SMNVEV (reference sequence). The CDR3 extends over 14 amino acids. The V gene end was trimmed by 5 bases and the J gene end by 8 bases; junction bases not matched to a gene: 9. CDR3: CASSGKTGLKPQHF. In DNA form, the CDR3 reads TGTGCCAGCAGTGGAAAGACAGGGCTTAAGCCCCAGCATTTT.

The sample holds many counts of this clonotype. The genes are TRBV11-1 and TRBJ2-7; 9 bases are a match to TRBD1. Germline V gives CDR1 SGHAT, CDR2 FQDESV (reference sequence). V gave up 5 bases and J gave up 3 bases; unmatched junction bases: 8. The CDR3 has 15 amino acids. CDR3 coding DNA: TGTGCCAGCAGCCGCACAGGGGGCCCTATCTACGAGCAGTACTTC. Translated, it gives CASSRTGGPIYEQYF. The full variable domain, its missing parts supplied by reference TRBV11-1 and TRBJ2-7, is EAEVAQSPRYKITEKSQAVAFWCDPISGHATLYWYRQILGQGPELLVQFQDESVVDDSQLPKDRFSAERLKGVDSTLKIQPAELGDSAMYLCASSRTGGPIYEQYFGPGTRLTVT.

This sequence joins TRBV2 and TRBJ1-2; D remains ambiguous. V was clipped by 3 bases and J by 8 bases, with 4 bases between them. Germline CDR1 SNHLY, CDR2 FYNNEI. This CDR3 has 10 amino acids. The DNA of the CDR3 is TGTGCCAGCAGTGATGGGGGCTACACCTTC. Translation: CASSDGGYTF.

The V gene is TRBV27, the J gene TRBJ1-2; D may be TRBD1 (5 bases). CDR1 is MNHEY, CDR2 SMNVEV, per germline (reference sequence). This CDR3 contains 14 residues. V was shortened by 6 bases and J by 4 bases, with 15 bases between the two germline ends. In DNA, the CDR3 is TGTGCCAGCAGCTGGGACGGGAACCGCTATGGCTACACCTTC. Translated, it gives CASSWDGNRYGYTF.

V usage is TRBV20-1 and J usage is TRBJ2-5, with 7 bases that match TRBD2. Judging by the DNA end, TRBJ2-7 fits better; the J call may be wrong. The CDR3 spans 13 residues. Germline V lookup: CDR1 DFQATT, CDR2 SNEGSKA (reference sequence). The CDR3 DNA follows: TGCAGTGCTAGTGGTGGGGGGGCCTACGAGCAGTACTTC. It encodes CSASGGGAYEQYF.

V gene TRBV6-2 or TRBV6-3 combines with J gene TRBJ2-4; D is unclear. The J call may be faulty, since TRBJ2-7 better matches the DNA end. The CDR3 runs 14 residues. The germline CDR1 and CDR2 sequences are MNHEY and SVGEGT. The CDR3 protein is CASSYGPQVAEQYF. The CDR3 coding sequence is TGTGCCAGCAGTTACGGCCCCCAGGTGGCCGAGCAGTACTTC.

V usage is TRBV29-1 and J usage is TRBJ2-7; 16 bases align to TRBD2. The germline V gene encodes CDR1 SQVTM and CDR2 ANQGSEA. The ends lost 6 bases at V and 7 bases at J; junction bases unmatched: 9. CDR3 length: 15 residues. The CDR3 loop reads CSVSGTSGRGNEQYF. The CDR3 DNA sequence: TGCAGCGTCTCCGGGACTAGCGGGAGGGGAAATGAGCAGTACTTC.

The genes are TRBV7-2 and TRBJ2-3; no reliable D call. The CDR3 has 13 residues. Germline CDR1 reads SGHTA; CDR2 reads FQGNSA. V was cut by 8 bases and J by 2 bases, with 11 bases left in between. The CDR3 DNA is TGTGCCAGCGGGCGCGATCCCACAGATACGCAGTATTTT. This sequence encodes CASGRDPTDTQYF.